One sample yielded the 15 T cell receptor beta chains listed below, sequenced in a study of T-cell memory formation after mild COVID-19. TCRdb itself ran the 5' RACE reads through MiXCR, one entry per CDR3 protein. Of around 340,000 distinct CDR3 sequences listed, over 10% are singletons. Material for sequencing was PBMCs or a T cell subset sorted from them (not recorded which). These receptors came from a young man who had mild COVID-19 (a few samples of this study predate the infection). Cell type and time point are not known.

This clonotype was counted between two and nine times. The genes are TRBV5-1 and TRBJ2-3; D not certain. The CDR3 consists of 15 residues. Per the germline V gene, CDR1 is SGHRS and CDR2 is YFSETQ. Deletions cut 2 bases from V and 5 bases from J, with 15 bases between. CDR3 loop: CASSLGYGTIDTQYF. The CDR3 bases are TGCGCCAGCAGCTTAGGCTACGGAACGATAGATACGCAGTATTTT.

This clonotype was counted a few times. The chain employs TRBV9 and TRBJ2-6; D ambiguous. V lost 0 bases, J lost 13 bases, and 17 bases lay in between. The CDR3 length is 15 residues. In germline, CDR1 is SGDLS, CDR2 YYNGEE. The CDR3 bases are TGTGCCAGCAGCGTAGCTACGGAATACGCCTGGGTCCTGACTTTC. It codes for CASSVATEYAWVLTF.

The chain has TRBV4-2 and TRBJ1-1; TRBD1 is a possible D gene (5 bases). This CDR3 contains 15 residues. Per germline, CDR1 LGHNA and CDR2 YNFKEQ. V lost 1 base and J 1 base, leaving 10 bases between the germline ends. For the CDR3, the DNA is TGTGCCAGCAGCCAAGCGACAGCTCGGAACACTGAAGCTTTCTTT. As protein: CASSQATARNTEAFF.

This clonotype was observed a handful of times. The chain is built from TRBV5-6 and TRBJ2-2; TRBD1 matches at 7 bases. This CDR3 region has 16 residues. V lost 3 bases and J lost 5; bases outside the gene matches: 10. Germline values: CDR1 SGHDT, CDR2 YYEEEE. The CDR3: CASSYLNRGRTGELFF. The CDR3 bases are TGTGCCAGCAGCTACCTAAACAGGGGACGGACCGGGGAGCTGTTTTTT.

The J gene is TRBJ2-7, the V gene TRBV5-1; D possibly corresponds to TRBD2 (5 bases). The CDR3 has 14 amino acids. Trimming shortened V by 6 bases and J by 6 bases, and 19 bases separated the two germline ends. Germline-derived CDR1 and CDR2 are SGHRS and YFSETQ. CDR3 in amino acids: CASNRVPGVGEQYF. The CDR3 nucleotides read TGCGCCAGCAATCGTGTTCCCGGGGTGGGCGAGCAGTACTTC.

This clonotype occurred a few times. The chain links TRBV4-3 to TRBJ1-1; D ambiguous. V was trimmed by 6 bases and J by 3 bases, leaving 14 bases between them. The CDR3 covers 14 residues. Germline V gene data show CDR1 as LGHNA and CDR2 as YSLEER. The CDR3 sequence: CASSLFGRDTEAFF. Written as DNA, the CDR3 is TGCGCCAGCAGTCTATTCGGGCGGGACACTGAAGCTTTCTTT.

This chain connects TRBV6-5 to TRBJ2-1; D not resolved. The V end was cut by 2 bases, the J end by 0 bases, with 8 bases between. Germline V CDR1 and CDR2: MNHEY, SVGAGI. The CDR3 is 15 residues long. The CDR3 coding sequence is TGTGCCAGCAGTTACGCGTGGAGCTCCTACAATGAGCAGTTCTTC. Its protein product is CASSYAWSSYNEQFF.

The chain uses TRBV29-1 and TRBJ1-6; possible D gene TRBD1, 6 bases. Germline V gives CDR1 SQVTM, CDR2 ANQGSEA. The V gene lost 4 bases and the J gene lost 5 bases, with 6 bases spanning the gap. The CDR3 is 12 residues long. CDR3 in amino acids: CSVGQDNSPLHF. For the CDR3, the DNA is TGCAGCGTTGGACAGGATAATTCACCCCTCCACTTT.

The CDR3 DNA sequence: TGTGCCAGCAGACCCCACAACAGAGATACGCAGTATTTT. It yields the protein CASRPHNRDTQYF. The chain employs TRBV6-5 and TRBJ2-3; D uncertain. V lost 6 bases and J lost 5, with 12 bases in between. CDR3 length: 13 amino acids. The germline CDR1 and CDR2 sequences are MNHEY and SVGAGI.

This clonotype was detected a few times. The genes are TRBV9 and TRBJ2-5; 7 nucleotides agree with TRBD1. The CDR3 is 13 amino acids. CDR1 is SGDLS and CDR2 is YYNGEE in the germline V gene. Trimming removed 3 bases from V and 3 bases from J; junction bases left unmatched: 2. CDR3 sequence: CASSGQGKETQYF. CDR3 nucleotide sequence: TGTGCCAGCAGCGGACAGGGAAAAGAGACCCAGTACTTC.

This sequence joins TRBV7-6 and TRBJ2-1, with unresolved D. Germline CDR1 reads SGHVS; CDR2 reads FNYEAQ. V was pared by 4 bases and J by 10 bases, with 8 bases between. The CDR3 is 11 amino acids. The CDR3 DNA is TGTGCCAGCAGCTCCTTAGGCGAGCAGTTCTTC. This gives the protein CASSSLGEQFF.

The V and J genes are TRBV20-1 and TRBJ1-5; D gene unclear. The ends were cut back, 4 bases at V and 4 bases at J, with 11 bases in the middle. CDR1 and CDR2 (germline): DFQATT, SNEGSKA (reference sequence). This CDR3 comprises 13 residues. CDR3 in DNA: TGCAGTGCTAAAACCGCTCCAAATCAGCCCCAGCATTTT. It yields the protein CSAKTAPNQPQHF.

This clonotype was counted between two and nine times. This chain uses TRBV2 with TRBJ2-3; 7 positions match TRBD2. The length of the CDR3 is 13 residues. The germline gives CDR1 SNHLY, CDR2 FYNNEI. The trim removed 8 bases at V and 6 bases at J, leaving 8 bases unmatched. DNA for the CDR3: TGTGCCAGCCCGGGGGGTCCAGGGGATACGCAGTATTTT. It translates to CASPGGPGDTQYF.

This clonotype has just a few counts. This chain joins TRBV4-1 and TRBJ2-1; D perhaps matches TRBD2 (7 bases). The CDR3 sequence is 16 residues long. V lost 7 bases to trimming and J lost 5 bases, with 21 bases between them. Germline V CDR1 and CDR2: MGHRA, YSYEKL. The CDR3 is CASTQGGGWTNNEQFF. The CDR3 nucleotides are TGCGCCAGCACTCAGGGAGGGGGGTGGACCAACAATGAGCAGTTCTTC.

This clonotype was observed a handful of times. V gene TRBV12-3 or TRBV12-4 combines with J gene TRBJ2-1; TRBD2 matches 11 bases. There are 15 residues in the CDR3. Trimming removed 7 bases from V and 10 bases from J; junction bases left unmatched: 12. The CDR3 here is CASILVASGGYEQFF. The DNA for the CDR3 is TGTGCCAGCATCCTGGTGGCTAGCGGGGGGTACGAGCAGTTCTTC.